The 30 T cell receptor beta chains below come from one sample, sequenced in a study of shared clonotypes between healthy human individuals. Data came from immunoSEQ multiplex PCR; TCRdb stores just in-frame clones and leaves some out. The sample lists approximately 1,000,000 clones; 60% to 85% were seen once. The specimen sequenced was memory CD4+ T cells from PBMCs. Subset indicated: CD45RA-negative fraction. All receptors come from a man younger than 35 in good health. Some clones in this sample may be carry-over from other donors' samples.

V is TRBV5-1 and J is TRBJ2-1; 14 nucleotides agree with TRBD2. Germline assignment: CDR1 SGHRS and CDR2 YFSETQ. The CDR3 extends over 16 amino acids. V lost 3 bases, J lost 9 bases, and 8 bases stayed unmatched. The CDR3 sequence: CASSSRTSGRRGEQFF. The CDR3 nucleotides are TGCGCCAGCAGCTCACGGACTAGCGGGAGGCGTGGTGAGCAGTTCTTC. The whole variable domain, filled in from reference TRBV5-1 and TRBJ2-1, reads KAGVTQTPRYLIKTRGQQVTLSCSPISGHRSVSWYQQTPGQGLQFLFEYFSETQRNKGNFPGRFSGRQFSNSRSEMNVSTLELGDSALYLCASSSRTSGRRGEQFFGPGTRLTVL.

In this sample, this clone turned up a few times. J is TRBJ1-1 and V is TRBV9, with D possibly matching TRBD1 (6 bases). The CDR3 extends over 15 amino acids. Germline-derived CDR1 and CDR2 are SGDLS and YYNGEE. Trimming pared 3 bases from V and 3 bases from J, leaving 15 bases between. CDR3 loop: CASSDDRSGDTEAFF. The CDR3 nucleotides read TGTGCCAGCAGCGACGACAGGTCCGGGGACACTGAAGCTTTCTTT. Full variable domain (outside the CDR3, taken from reference TRBV9 and TRBJ1-1): DSGVTQTPKHLITATGQRVTLRCSPRSGDLSVYWYQQSLDQGLQFLIQYYNGEERAKGNILERFSAQQFPDLHSELNLSSLELGDSALYFCASSDDRSGDTEAFFGQGTRLTVV.

The chain recombines TRBV6-1 with TRBJ2-6; D is uncertain. The germline CDR1 and CDR2 sequences are MNHNS and SASEGT. V lost 2 bases to trimming and J lost 4 bases, with 12 bases between them. The CDR3 is made up of 16 amino acids. This CDR3 is CASSETLPGGANVLTF. The CDR3 DNA reads TGTGCCAGCAGTGAAACCTTACCTGGGGGGGCCAACGTCCTGACTTTC.

The chain recombines TRBV6-5 with TRBJ2-6, with D hard to call. CDR1 is MNHEY, CDR2 SVGAGI, per germline. Trimming cost V 8 bases and J 0 bases, with 11 bases left between them. There are 15 residues in the CDR3. The CDR3 is CASRATSSGANVLTF. CDR3 in DNA: TGTGCCAGCCGGGCCACAAGCTCTGGGGCCAACGTCCTGACTTTC.

This clone was observed a few times. CDR3 DNA: TGCGCCAGCAGCCAAAACCAGATTAGCAATCAGCCCCAGCATTTT. Its translation: CASSQNQISNQPQHF. The rearrangement links TRBV4-3 to TRBJ1-5, with D unresolved. CDR1 and CDR2 (germline): LGHNA, YSLEER. Trimming left V 2 bases short and J 0 bases short, with 8 bases between. There are 15 residues in the CDR3.

This rearrangement joins TRBV7-8 to TRBJ2-7, with D possibly being TRBD1 (6 bases). The V end was cut by 5 bases, the J end by 4 bases, with 21 bases between. Germline lookup yields CDR1 SGHVS and CDR2 FQNEAQ. The CDR3 covers 16 residues. The CDR3 protein is CASSQLLFGGQYEQYF. The CDR3 nucleotides are TGTGCCAGCAGCCAACTTCTCTTTGGGGGCCAGTACGAGCAGTACTTC.

The J gene is TRBJ2-3, the V gene TRBV15, with D hard to call. The germline gives CDR1 LNHNV, CDR2 YYDKDF (reference sequence). V was cut by 3 bases and J by 5 bases, with 12 bases left in between. This CDR3 is built from 14 residues. CDR3 loop: CATSRRLAGDTQYF. In DNA form, the CDR3 reads TGTGCCACCAGCAGGAGGTTGGCAGGAGATACGCAGTATTTT. Complete variable domain (other parts from reference TRBV15 and TRBJ2-3): DAMVIQNPRYQVTQFGKPVTLSCSQTLNHNVMYWYQQKSSQAPKLLFHYYDKDFNNEADTPDNFQSRRPNTSFCFLDIRSPGLGDTAMYLCATSRRLAGDTQYFGPGTRLTVL.

The chain employs TRBV4-2 and TRBJ2-6; D uncertain. Looked up from germline, CDR1 is LGHNA and CDR2 is YNFKEQ. The CDR3 runs to 16 residues. Trimming left V 1 base short and J 0 bases short, with 7 bases between. Here the CDR3 reads CASSQVPTSGANVLTF. The CDR3 DNA reads TGTGCCAGCAGCCAAGTCCCAACCTCTGGGGCCAACGTCCTGACTTTC.

The table lists this clone with a few counts. V usage is TRBV29-1 and J usage is TRBJ1-1; D not certain. The CDR3 runs to 14 residues. Trimming removed 4 bases at V and 2 bases at J, with 14 bases between. Per the germline V gene, CDR1 is SQVTM and CDR2 is ANQGSEA. DNA of the CDR3: TGCAGCGTTGTTACACAGAATCCTAACACTGAAGCTTTCTTT. It translates to CSVVTQNPNTEAFF.

The chain has TRBV7-3 and TRBJ2-3; perhaps TRBD2 as D (5 bases). There are 13 residues in the CDR3. Germline CDR1 is SGHTA and CDR2 is FQGTGA. V shed 5 bases and J shed 3 bases, with 9 bases lying between them. The chain's CDR3 is CASSRTRTDTQYF. The CDR3 DNA reads as TGTGCCAGCAGCCGTACTAGAACAGATACGCAGTATTTT.

The gene calls are TRBV19 and TRBJ2-1; TRBD1 matches at 10 bases. V was pared by 4 bases and J by 4 bases, with 4 bases of the junction left unmatched. Per germline, CDR1 LNHDA and CDR2 SQIVND (reference sequence). The CDR3 covers 15 residues. The CDR3: CASSKTGGRYNEQFF. For the CDR3, the DNA is TGTGCCAGTAGTAAGACAGGGGGCCGTTACAATGAGCAGTTCTTC.

In this sample, this clone turned up once. The sample carries other DNA sequences with the same CDR3. This chain links TRBV7-2 with TRBJ2-1; 15 bases map to TRBD2. Germline CDR1 SGHTA, CDR2 FQGNSA. This CDR3 is built from 18 residues. J was trimmed by 5 bases and V by 5 bases; bases with no gene match: 10. The CDR3 DNA reads as TGTGCCAGCAGCCTAGAAGGGACTAGCGGGAGGTACCACAATGAGCAGTTCTTC. Its protein is CASSLEGTSGRYHNEQFF.

The J gene is TRBJ2-3, the V gene TRBV4-1, with D maybe TRBD2 (5 bases). V was trimmed by 0 bases and J by 3 bases, leaving 7 bases between them. Germline-derived CDR1 and CDR2 are MGHRA and YSYEKL. The CDR3 sequence is 14 residues long. CDR3 nucleotides: TGCGCCAGCAGCCAAGAGAGGGCGACAGATACGCAGTATTTT. This encodes CASSQERATDTQYF.

This clone was counted a few times. The chain joins TRBV5-6 to TRBJ1-1, with D hard to call. CDR1 SGHDT and CDR2 YYEEEE come from the germline V gene. V was trimmed by 2 bases and J by 6 bases, leaving 17 bases between them. The CDR3 spans 15 residues. CDR3 residues: CASSFWSGVRAEAFF. CDR3 DNA sequence: TGTGCCAGCAGCTTCTGGTCCGGGGTAAGGGCTGAAGCTTTCTTT.

There are a few counts of this clone. The gene calls are TRBV29-1 and TRBJ2-2; D is unclear. Germline V gene data show CDR1 as SQVTM and CDR2 as ANQGSEA. The CDR3 contains 14 residues. Trimming removed 7 bases from V and 7 bases from J, with 19 bases in between. The CDR3 coding sequence is TGCAGCGCCGGAATAGGTCCGATGAGCGGGGAGCTGTTTTTT. Protein: CSAGIGPMSGELFF.

The gene calls are TRBV5-1 and TRBJ2-1; D is undetermined. The CDR3 consists of 13 residues. Germline V gene lookup returns CDR1 SGHRS and CDR2 YFSETQ. V gave up 3 bases and J gave up 4 bases, with 8 bases separating them. DNA of the CDR3: TGCGCCAGCAGCTCCCGTCCATACAATGAGCAGTTCTTC. Translated: CASSSRPYNEQFF.

The gene calls are TRBV5-1 and TRBJ1-4; D unclear. From germline, CDR1 is SGHRS and CDR2 YFSETQ. Trimming pared 2 bases from V and 4 bases from J, leaving 12 bases between. The length of the CDR3 is 15 residues. The CDR3 sequence: CASSFDGFSNEKLFF. The CDR3 DNA follows: TGCGCCAGCAGCTTCGACGGCTTTAGTAATGAAAAACTGTTTTTT.

The J gene is TRBJ2-3, the V gene TRBV6-1; D might be TRBD2 (5 bases). V lost 0 bases and J lost 1, with 11 bases in between. CDR1 and CDR2 (germline): MNHNS, SASEGT. The CDR3 sequence is 16 residues long. The CDR3 here is CASSEAAVTRTDTQYF. The CDR3, as DNA: TGTGCCAGCAGTGAAGCAGCGGTAACCCGCACAGATACGCAGTATTTT.

The chain recombines TRBV7-8 with TRBJ1-4, with 7 positions matching TRBD1. J gave up 3 bases and V 5 bases, and 6 bases lay outside the gene matches. Germline CDR1 reads SGHVS; CDR2 reads FQNEAQ. The CDR3 loop spans 15 amino acids. As DNA, the CDR3 is TGTGCCAGCAGCGACAGGGAGAGGGCTAATGAAAAACTGTTTTTT. Its protein product is CASSDRERANEKLFF.

The V and J genes are TRBV6-1 and TRBJ1-2; D is possibly TRBD1 (5 bases). The CDR3 is 17 residues long. The V end was cut by 2 bases, the J end by 4 bases, with 20 bases between. CDR1 and CDR2 from the germline V gene are MNHNS and SASEGT. CDR3 sequence (DNA): TGTGCCAGCAGTGAACGGGACTGGGGCGGGACTCTCTATGGCTACACCTTC. It translates to CASSERDWGGTLYGYTF.

The V call is TRBV7-9, the J call TRBJ2-1; D perhaps matches TRBD1 (6 bases). V was cut by 6 bases and J by 7 bases, with 22 bases left in between. The CDR3 consists of 16 residues. The V gene's germline CDR1 is SEHNR and CDR2 FQNEAQ (reference sequence). The CDR3 sequence is CASRLTAGHQGNEQFF. CDR3 in DNA: TGTGCCAGCAGACTGACCGCCGGTCACCAGGGGAATGAGCAGTTCTTC.

The chain links TRBV7-2 to TRBJ2-3; TRBD2 matches 13 bases. V lost 3 bases, J lost 3 bases, and 12 bases stayed unmatched. The CDR3 contains 19 residues. Per the germline V gene, CDR1 is SGHTA and CDR2 is FQGNSA. In DNA form, the CDR3 reads TGTGCCAGCAGCTTCCCGACTAGCGGGAGGATTCGTAGTACAGATACGCAGTATTTT. Protein sequence: CASSFPTSGRIRSTDTQYF.

This clone was found once. Within the sample, other DNA sequences also encode this same CDR3. The chain uses TRBV18 and TRBJ2-5; D gene unclear. Germline CDR1 and CDR2: KGHSH and LQKENI. V was pared by 0 bases and J by 2 bases, with 10 bases between. The CDR3 runs 15 residues. In DNA, the CDR3 is TGTGCCAGCTCACCACCGAACTCCGGTCAAGAGACCCAGTACTTC. Its translation is CASSPPNSGQETQYF.

This sequence joins TRBV7-6 and TRBJ1-1; tentatively, D is TRBD1 (5 bases). CDR3 length: 13 residues. Per the germline V gene, CDR1 is SGHVS and CDR2 is FNYEAQ. The V and J ends lost 5 bases and 6 bases respectively, with 13 bases between them. Here the CDR3 reads CASSVNRKSEAFF. The CDR3 DNA reads TGTGCCAGCAGCGTAAACAGGAAGTCTGAAGCTTTCTTT. Filled out from reference TRBV7-6 and TRBJ1-1, the complete variable domain reads GAGVSQSPRYKVTKRGQDVALRCDPISGHVSLYWYRQALGQGPEFLTYFNYEAQQDKSGLPNDRFSAERPEGSISTLTIQRTEQRDSAMYRCASSVNRKSEAFFGQGTRLTVV.

J is TRBJ1-4 and V is TRBV14, with 8 bases aligning to TRBD1. The V gene's germline CDR1 is SGHDN and CDR2 FVKESK. The CDR3 consists of 18 residues. Germline trimming cut 1 base from V and 8 bases from J; bases unmatched to any gene: 15. CDR3 DNA: TGTGCCAGCAGCCAAGGGTTTCTCGCAGGGGGCGCATGGGAAAAACTGTTTTTT. This codes for CASSQGFLAGGAWEKLFF.

This clone was picked up one time. This CDR3 is also generated by other DNA sequences in the sample. The CDR3 coding sequence is TGTGCCAGCAGTCTCCGGACAGGCTATGGCTACACCTTC. Encoded protein: CASSLRTGYGYTF. The V and J genes are TRBV28 and TRBJ1-2, with TRBD1 identical over 7 bases. Per germline, CDR1 MDHEN and CDR2 SYDVKM. The CDR3 extends over 13 amino acids. Trimming cost V 5 bases and J 4 bases; bases outside gene matches: 4.

This clone was seen only a few times. The V and J genes are TRBV7-2 and TRBJ1-1; D is ambiguous. The CDR3 totals 15 residues. V was cut by 1 base and J by 0 bases, with 9 bases left in between. From germline, CDR1 is SGHTA and CDR2 FQGNSA. CDR3 amino acids: CASSLDGRVNTEAFF. CDR3 sequence (DNA): TGTGCCAGCAGCTTAGACGGCAGAGTGAACACTGAAGCTTTCTTT.

The V call is TRBV28, the J call TRBJ1-2; the match to TRBD1 covers 9 bases. Germline V CDR1 and CDR2: MDHEN, SYDVKM. This CDR3 has 15 amino acids. After removal of 4 bases from V and 4 bases from J, the junction contained 7 bases not matched to a gene. The CDR3 DNA follows: TGTGCCAGCAGTTCGTCCGGACAGGGGCTCTATGGCTACACCTTC. Protein: CASSSSGQGLYGYTF.

This clone was found a few times. The chain links TRBV28 to TRBJ1-2, with a tentative D call TRBD1 (5 bases). The CDR3 sequence is 16 residues long. Looked up from germline, CDR1 is MDHEN and CDR2 is SYDVKM. The V gene lost 2 bases and the J gene lost 1 base, with 14 bases spanning the gap. This CDR3 reads CASSLGMGLINYGYTF. The DNA for the CDR3 is TGTGCCAGCAGTTTAGGGATGGGACTAATTAACTATGGCTACACCTTC.

The chain uses TRBV30 and TRBJ2-1; D assignment may be TRBD1 or TRBD2 (5 bases each). The germline V gene encodes CDR1 GTSNPN and CDR2 SVGIG (reference sequence). Trimming stripped 3 bases from V and 12 bases from J, with 18 bases between. The CDR3 is 13 amino acids. The CDR3 region has the DNA TGTGCCTGGAGCCTCGGACGTCTTGGGGGGCAGTTCTTC. Amino acid sequence: CAWSLGRLGGQFF.